This T cell receptor (beta chain) was sequenced in a study of Ad26.COV2.S vaccination and SARS-CoV-2 variants. Study in general: Donor was one of the participants in the Ad26.COV2.S arm of the COV1001 trial. Notes on the study in general: The TCR-based breadth and depth measures might underestimate overall T cell responses.

There are 16 residues in the CDR3. Trimming shortened V by 5 bases and J by 2 bases, and 17 bases separated the two germline ends. Germline V gene sequence: CDR1 SGHNT, CDR2 YENEEA. Profiled with immunoSEQ multiplex PCR; TCRdb holds only in-frame clones, not every one. The data show around 300,000 clones, 80% to 90% seen once. About this clone: Its antigen is as yet unknown.

Treatment here: roughly 19 received Ad26.COV2.S at low or high dose, single or two shots; about five received placebo; per-sample allocation not given. Sampling was done on day 63 after the first vaccine or placebo injection. A Boston donor was an adult aged 18-55 years. Immunization relied on an Ad26 vector, which expressed Wuhan-strain SARS-CoV-2 spike. This receptor was identified in a person aged 18-65 years who received the Ad26.COV2.S COVID-19 vaccine or a placebo. The material was peripheral blood, obtained in a trial of Ad26.COV2.S vaccine versus placebo. This chain connects TRBV11-3 to TRBJ2-3; D could derive from TRBD1 or TRBD2 (5 bases each). As DNA, the CDR3 is TGTGCCAGCAGCCTTGGGAGAGGGGCTCCCACAGATACGCAGTATTTT. Translating gives CASSLGRGAPTDTQYF. The full variable domain, completed using reference TRBV11-3 and TRBJ2-3, is EAGVVQSPRYKIIEKKQPVAFWCNPISGHNTLYWYLQNLGQGPELLIRYENEEAVDDSQLPKDRFSAERLKGVDSTLKIQPAELGDSAVYLCASSLGRGAPTDTQYFGPGTRLTVL.